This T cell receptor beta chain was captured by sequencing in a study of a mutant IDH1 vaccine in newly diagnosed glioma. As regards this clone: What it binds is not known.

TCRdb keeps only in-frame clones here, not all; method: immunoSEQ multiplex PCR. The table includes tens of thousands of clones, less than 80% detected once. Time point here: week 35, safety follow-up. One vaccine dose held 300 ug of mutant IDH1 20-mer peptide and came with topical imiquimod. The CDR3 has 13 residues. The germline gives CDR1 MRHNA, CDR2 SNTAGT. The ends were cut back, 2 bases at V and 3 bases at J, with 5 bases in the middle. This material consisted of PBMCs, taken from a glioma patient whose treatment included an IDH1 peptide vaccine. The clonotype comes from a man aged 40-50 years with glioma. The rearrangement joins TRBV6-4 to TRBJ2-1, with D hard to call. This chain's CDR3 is CASSDQSYNEQFF. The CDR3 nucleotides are TGTGCCAGCAGTGACCAGAGCTACAATGAGCAGTTCTTC.